What follows are 31 T cell receptor beta chains derived from one specimen sequenced in a study of T cell responses to AZD1222 COVID-19 vaccine. Repertoires were generated with immunoSEQ multiplex PCR, while TCRdb's copy carries only in-frame clones and drops some. Found here are some 140,000 clones, 85% to 90% of them singletons; the top ten hold roughly 6%. Sequencing was performed on peripheral blood, taken on day 0 of AZD1222 vaccination. The receptors originated from an adult in good health.

The chain employs TRBV5-1 and TRBJ1-3; possibly TRBD1 for D (5 bases). The CDR3 contains 16 residues. V shed 0 bases and J shed 2 bases, with 12 bases lying between them. The germline gives CDR1 SGHRS, CDR2 YFSETQ. The CDR3 DNA reads TGCGCCAGCAGCTTGGGCAGCGGGGCAGCTGGAAACACCATATATTTT. It encodes CASSLGSGAAGNTIYF.

V is TRBV6-6 and J is TRBJ1-4, with TRBD1 matching over 8 bases. Germline CDR1 and CDR2: MNHNY and SVGAGI (reference sequence). The CDR3 sequence is 16 residues long. The ends lost 0 bases at V and 8 bases at J; junction bases unmatched: 8. In DNA, the CDR3 is TGTGCCAGCAGTTACTCATCAGGGGGCTTTGGGGAAAAACTGTTTTTT. Amino acids: CASSYSSGGFGEKLFF.

The CDR3, as DNA: TGTGCCAGCAGCCAAAGAGCGGCAACTAGCACAGATACGCAGTATTTT. Its translation is CASSQRAATSTDTQYF. V and J are TRBV4-2 and TRBJ2-3, with D perhaps matching TRBD2 (5 bases). Germline lookup yields CDR1 LGHNA and CDR2 YNFKEQ. Trimming removed 2 bases at V and 0 bases at J, with 12 bases between. This CDR3 comprises 16 residues.

This clone was observed once. The chain has TRBV9 and TRBJ1-6; no definite D call. V gave up 3 bases and J gave up 6 bases, with 13 bases separating them. This CDR3 has 15 residues. Germline assignment: CDR1 SGDLS and CDR2 YYNGEE. CDR3 in DNA: TGTGCCAGCAGCGCGGACCCCTCCGTTAATTCACCCCTCCACTTT. The encoded protein is CASSADPSVNSPLHF.

The chain carries TRBV7-2 and TRBJ1-2; D is possibly TRBD1 (5 bases). Germline CDR1 is SGHTA and CDR2 is FQGNSA. The CDR3 runs 14 residues. V shed 5 bases and J shed 0 bases, with 10 bases lying between them. The CDR3 DNA reads TGTGCCAGCAGCCCCGACAGAGCTAACTATGGCTACACCTTC. This translates into CASSPDRANYGYTF.

This chain uses TRBV2 with TRBJ2-3, with no clear D. The V gene's germline CDR1 is SNHLY and CDR2 FYNNEI. The ends were cut back, 4 bases at V and 6 bases at J, with 17 bases in the middle. The CDR3 has 15 amino acids. In DNA form, the CDR3 reads TGTGCCAGCAGTGGGGGTTGGTTAAACGCGGATACGCAGTATTTT. Residues: CASSGGWLNADTQYF. Supplemented by reference TRBV2 and TRBJ2-3, the full variable domain reads EPEVTQTPSHQVTQMGQEVILRCVPISNHLYFYWYRQILGQKVEFLVSFYNNEISEKSEIFDDQFSVERPDGSNFTLKIRSTKLEDSAMYFCASSGGWLNADTQYFGPGTRLTVL.

This clone was seen a handful of times. The chain joins TRBV6-5 to TRBJ1-3; D remains unclear. Germline assignment: CDR1 MNHEY and CDR2 SVGAGI. V shed 5 bases and J shed 0 bases, with 5 bases lying between them. The CDR3 contains 13 residues. CDR3 sequence reads: CASSLYSGNTIYF. CDR3 sequence (DNA): TGTGCCAGCAGTCTTTACTCTGGAAACACCATATATTTT.

The V gene is TRBV11-3, the J gene TRBJ2-3; no reliable D call. The CDR3 sequence is 14 residues long. Per the germline V gene, CDR1 is SGHNT and CDR2 is YENEEA. Deletions cut 1 base from V and 1 base from J, with 6 bases between. The DNA for the CDR3 is TGTGCCAGCAGCTTAGGGTCGGGCACAGATACGCAGTATTTT. It is translated as CASSLGSGTDTQYF.

This clone has just one count. V usage is TRBV24-1 and J usage is TRBJ2-1; 10 bases align to TRBD2. Germline loops: CDR1 KGHDR, CDR2 SFDVKD. This CDR3 comprises 16 residues. J lost 4 bases, V lost 4 bases, and 6 bases had no gene match. CDR3 region: CATSDSSGSRYNEQFF. The CDR3 nucleotides are TGTGCCACCAGTGACTCTAGCGGGAGTAGGTACAATGAGCAGTTCTTC.

The chain links TRBV19 to TRBJ2-2, with a possible D match to TRBD2 (6 bases). The CDR3 consists of 16 residues. Germline CDR1 reads LNHDA; CDR2 reads SQIVND (reference sequence). With 1 base removed from V and 0 bases from J, the gap between germline ends came to 9 bases. CDR3 coding DNA: TGTGCCAGTAGTATAGGAGGCGGGGCGAACACCGGGGAGCTGTTTTTT. It encodes CASSIGGGANTGELFF. Full variable domain (remainder filled in from reference TRBV19 and TRBJ2-2): DGGITQSPKYLFRKEGQNVTLSCEQNLNHDAMYWYRQDPGQGLRLIYYSQIVNDFQKGDIAEGYSVSREKKESFPLTVTSAQKNPTAFYLCASSIGGGANTGELFFGEGSRLTVL.

The V and J genes are TRBV4-1 and TRBJ1-2; D is undetermined. The CDR3 runs 15 residues. Looked up from germline, CDR1 is MGHRA and CDR2 is YSYEKL. Trimming shortened V by 1 base and J by 0 bases, and 9 bases separated the two germline ends. The CDR3 DNA is TGCGCCAGCAGCCAAGGCGAGGTTACTAACTATGGCTACACCTTC. It translates to CASSQGEVTNYGYTF.

The CDR3 coding sequence is TGCGCCAGCAGGCTAGCGGGAGGCTACGAGCAGTACTTC. Its translation: CASRLAGGYEQYF. This chain uses TRBV5-1 with TRBJ2-7, with 11 positions matching TRBD2. The CDR3 has 13 amino acids. Germline CDR1 is SGHRS and CDR2 is YFSETQ. Unmatched junction bases numbered 1, after V lost 5 bases and J lost 3 bases.

This clone was seen only once. The chain is built from TRBV7-3 and TRBJ2-2; perhaps TRBD1 as D (7 bases). V was clipped by 4 bases and J by 5 bases, with 20 bases between them. The CDR3 extends over 17 amino acids. Germline assignment: CDR1 SGHTA and CDR2 FQGTGA. The CDR3 region has the DNA TGTGCCAGCAGCTCCTCTGTCCAGGGGGGATTGACCGGGGAGCTGTTTTTT. As protein: CASSSSVQGGLTGELFF.

Notes on this clone: Distinct nucleotide sequences in the sample also encode this CDR3. V gene TRBV27 combines with J gene TRBJ2-5; unclear D gene. The CDR3 has 11 residues. Germline CDR1 and CDR2: MNHEY and SMNVEV (reference sequence). Trimming pared 3 bases from V and 5 bases from J, leaving 4 bases between. The CDR3 sequence is CASSFRETQYF. In DNA, the CDR3 is TGTGCCAGCAGTTTCCGGGAGACCCAGTACTTC.

CDR3 loop: CASSEPTGIYEQYF. The DNA for the CDR3 is TGTGCCAGCAGTGAGCCAACAGGGATCTACGAGCAGTACTTC. V usage is TRBV25-1 and J usage is TRBJ2-7; the D gene is possibly TRBD1 (6 bases). The ends were cut back, 3 bases at V and 3 bases at J, with 12 bases in the middle. This CDR3 is 14 amino acids long. Germline loops: CDR1 MGHDK, CDR2 SYGVNS.

This clone was counted once. CDR3 nucleotide sequence: TGTGCCAGCAGCTGGGGGACCCACCCCAATGAGCAGTTCTTC. Translation gives CASSWGTHPNEQFF. This sequence joins TRBV7-2 and TRBJ2-1, with D perhaps matching TRBD1 or TRBD2 (5 bases each). V was cut by 4 bases and J by 6 bases, with 13 bases left in between. Germline V lookup: CDR1 SGHTA, CDR2 FQGNSA. This CDR3 contains 14 residues.

This clone was picked up one time. This chain joins TRBV27 and TRBJ2-1, with D possibly called TRBD1 or TRBD2 (6 bases each). The CDR3 has 14 amino acids. The V end was cut by 8 bases, the J end by 4 bases, with 15 bases between. CDR1 is MNHEY, CDR2 SMNVEV, per germline (reference sequence). CDR3 loop: CASVRTGAYNEQFF. CDR3 DNA: TGTGCCAGCGTCCGGACGGGGGCTTACAATGAGCAGTTCTTC.

V is TRBV6-1 and J is TRBJ2-2; 8 nucleotides agree with TRBD2. Germline assignment: CDR1 MNHNS and CDR2 SASEGT. V lost 4 bases and J lost 3; bases outside the gene matches: 7. The CDR3 runs to 16 residues. CDR3 sequence (DNA): TGTGCCAGCAGTGCTCCCGGGACTAGAGACACCGGGGAGCTGTTTTTT. Protein sequence: CASSAPGTRDTGELFF.

This sequence joins TRBV3-1 (or the pseudogene TRBV3-2) and TRBJ2-2; 9 bases map to TRBD2. The germline CDR1 and CDR2 sequences are LGHDT and YNNKEL (reference sequence). The CDR3 length is 15 residues. V lost 6 bases and J lost 5; bases outside the gene matches: 7. CDR3 coding DNA: TGTGCCAGCAGTCCGCCTAGCGGGAAAACCGGGGAGCTGTTTTTT. It translates to CASSPPSGKTGELFF.

In its sample, this clone was seen once. The chain joins TRBV4-3 to TRBJ2-7; D remains unclear. V lost 0 bases and J 6 bases, leaving 9 bases between the germline ends. Germline V gene lookup returns CDR1 LGHNA and CDR2 YSLEER. CDR3 size: 13 residues. The CDR3 sequence: CASSQDSGLEQYF. The CDR3 DNA reads TGCGCCAGCAGCCAAGACTCGGGCCTCGAGCAGTACTTC.

The chain employs TRBV9 and TRBJ2-5; unclear D gene. Trimming removed 3 bases from V and 9 bases from J, with 15 bases in between. The germline V gene encodes CDR1 SGDLS and CDR2 YYNGEE. This CDR3 is built from 13 residues. CDR3 sequence: CASSGSPGWAQYF. The DNA of the CDR3 is TGTGCCAGCAGCGGAAGTCCCGGGTGGGCCCAGTACTTC.

The chain employs TRBV18 and TRBJ1-2, with TRBD1 matching 9 bases. The V segment lost 1 base and the J segment 8 bases; nucleotides outside the gene matches: 8. CDR3 length equals 15 residues. Germline values: CDR1 KGHSH, CDR2 LQKENI. The CDR3 DNA follows: TGTGCCAGCTCACCACTCGCGGACAGGGGCGAAGGCTACACCTTC. This encodes CASSPLADRGEGYTF.

The V gene is TRBV5-4, the J gene TRBJ2-2, with D perhaps matching TRBD1 (6 bases). The CDR3 length is 16 residues. V lost 1 base and J 2 bases, leaving 12 bases between the germline ends. Germline CDR1 and CDR2: SGHNT and YYREEE (reference sequence). CDR3 DNA sequence: TGTGCCAGCAGCTTGATGGGGGCATTTAACACCGGGGAGCTGTTTTTT. Translated, it gives CASSLMGAFNTGELFF.

This chain links TRBV6-5 with TRBJ1-2; no definite D call. The V end lost 1 base, the J end lost 5 bases, and 8 bases lay between the germline ends. The CDR3 runs to 13 residues. The germline V gene has CDR1 MNHEY and CDR2 SVGAGI. Written as DNA, the CDR3 is TGTGCCAGCAGTTACTTGGCCGAATATGGCTACACCTTC. This sequence encodes CASSYLAEYGYTF.

Details on this clone: At the DNA level, this CDR3 is encoded by other sequences in the same sample as well. The chain links TRBV12-3 or TRBV12-4 to TRBJ1-1; no reliable D call. Trimming took 3 bases from V and 1 from J, leaving 6 bases between them. This CDR3 has 13 amino acids. The DNA of the CDR3 is TGTGCCAGCAGTTTGGACGGGAACACTGAAGCTTTCTTT. Amino acids: CASSLDGNTEAFF.

In this sample, this clone turned up once. The V and J genes are TRBV30 and TRBJ1-1; perhaps TRBD1 as D (6 bases). Trimming removed 4 bases at V and 5 bases at J, with 17 bases between. The length of the CDR3 is 14 residues. CDR1 GTSNPN and CDR2 SVGIG come from the germline V gene (reference sequence). CDR3 in amino acids: CAWKGGGAWTEAFF. The CDR3 coding sequence is TGTGCCTGGAAGGGCGGGGGGGCATGGACTGAAGCTTTCTTT.

The chain combines TRBV16 with TRBJ1-4; D is uncertain. Germline CDR1 KGHSY, CDR2 FQNENV. The CDR3 length is 16 residues. V lost 4 bases and J 4 bases, leaving 16 bases between the germline ends. In nucleotides, the CDR3 is TGTGCCAGCAGCCCGGGCTCGACACGGGGTAATGAAAAACTGTTTTTT. Translation: CASSPGSTRGNEKLFF.

This clone was seen a handful of times. Other nucleotide sequences in the sample specify the same CDR3. The chain joins TRBV9 to TRBJ2-7; TRBD1 aligns across 7 bases. Trimming took 3 bases from V and 3 from J; bases not matched to a gene: 6. Germline CDR1 and CDR2: SGDLS and YYNGEE. The CDR3 covers 14 residues. The CDR3 here is CASSGRDSDYEQYF. CDR3 coding DNA: TGTGCCAGCAGCGGCCGGGACAGTGACTACGAGCAGTACTTC. Variable domain in full (rest from reference TRBV9 and TRBJ2-7): DSGVTQTPKHLITATGQRVTLRCSPRSGDLSVYWYQQSLDQGLQFLIQYYNGEERAKGNILERFSAQQFPDLHSELNLSSLELGDSALYFCASSGRDSDYEQYFGPGTRLTVT.

The chain carries TRBV4-3 and TRBJ1-6; D gene uncertain. Germline V lookup: CDR1 LGHNA, CDR2 YSLEER. Between the trimmed V and J ends, which lost 1 base and 9 bases, there was a span of 13 bases. CDR3 length equals 15 residues. The CDR3 sequence: CASSQGGFSGSPLHF. CDR3 nucleotides: TGCGCCAGCAGCCAAGGGGGATTCAGCGGTTCACCCCTCCACTTT.

The table lists this clone with a count of one. The J gene is TRBJ1-3, the V gene TRBV7-9; D gene ambiguous. CDR1 and CDR2 (germline): SEHNR, FQNEAQ (reference sequence). Trimming took 1 base from V and 2 from J, leaving 12 bases between them. This CDR3 has 16 amino acids. This chain's CDR3 is CASSLVAKRTGNTIYF. For the CDR3, the DNA is TGTGCCAGCAGCTTAGTGGCGAAACGGACTGGAAACACCATATATTTT.

This clone was seen just once. The chain recombines TRBV4-2 with TRBJ2-7, with 7 nucleotides matching TRBD2. CDR1 is LGHNA and CDR2 is YNFKEQ in the germline V gene. This CDR3 is built from 15 residues. The V and J ends lost 2 bases and 0 bases, in that order; junction bases with no gene match: 4. CDR3 residues: CASSQSGDYSYEQYF. CDR3 coding DNA: TGTGCCAGCAGCCAATCTGGGGACTACTCCTACGAGCAGTACTTC.